These T cell receptor beta chains were read from a single sample in a study of T cells after yellow fever vaccination. TCRdb redid the calling of the 5' RACE reads with MiXCR, one entry per CDR3 protein. The sample has about 130,000 distinct CDR3 sequences; approximately 6.6% are singletons. Sequenced material: CD4+ T cells sorted from PBMCs, taken 10 days after the yellow fever booster vaccination. The receptor set was obtained from a man aged 30 to 39 who received the YFV17D yellow fever vaccine. CDR3s include the opening cysteine and the closing phenylalanine or tryptophan. The D gene is left open where the match is weak. A row's size may be missing; if present it is once, few, many or a size class.

clone_size	d_call	v_call	j_call	cdr3_aa	cdr3_nt
many	-	TRBV25-1	TRBJ1-6	CASRSGTQNSPLHF	TGTGCCAGCAGATCCGGGACTCAGAATTCACCCCTCCACTTT
many	-	TRBV30	TRBJ2-7	CAWSVEAYEQYF	TGTGCCTGGAGTGTAGAAGCGTACGAGCAGTACTTC
many	-	TRBV6-1	TRBJ2-7	CASSDRFSSYEQYF	TGTGCCAGCAGTGACAGGTTCAGCTCCTACGAGCAGTACTTC
few	-	TRBV5-1	TRBJ2-3	CASRRNRETSTDTQYF	TGCGCCAGCAGGCGCAACAGGGAGACTAGCACAGATACGCAGTATTTT
many	TRBD2	TRBV9	TRBJ2-5	CASSVASGSGQETQYF	TGTGCCAGCAGCGTGGCTAGCGGGTCGGGCCAAGAGACCCAGTACTTC
many	-	TRBV18	TRBJ2-1	CASSTSISSYNEQFF	TGTGCCAGCTCAACCTCGATAAGCTCCTACAATGAGCAGTTCTTC
many	-	TRBV2	TRBJ2-7	CASNREAAYEQYF	TGTGCCAGCAATCGCGAAGCAGCATACGAGCAGTACTTC
-	-	TRBV7-2	TRBJ1-4	CASSLVGTTTNEKLFF	TGTGCCAGCAGCTTAGTAGGCACAACAACTAATGAAAAACTGTTTTTT
many	-	TRBV5-1	TRBJ2-1	CASSLARVSNEQFF	TGCGCCAGCAGCTTGGCCAGGGTCAGTAATGAGCAGTTCTTC
few	-	TRBV14	TRBJ2-7	CASSQSPTAAFEQYF	TGTGCCAGCAGCCAATCCCCGACCGCCGCATTCGAGCAGTACTTC
many	TRBD1	TRBV25-1	TRBJ2-2	CASSEYGTVRPGELFF	TGTGCCAGCAGTGAATACGGGACAGTTCGTCCCGGGGAGCTGTTTTTT
few	TRBD2	TRBV19	TRBJ2-5	CASGTSGSWTQYF	TGTGCCAGCGGGACTAGCGGGAGTTGGACCCAGTACTTC
many	TRBD2	TRBV29-1	TRBJ2-7	CSVGGLAGGEEQYF	TGCAGCGTTGGGGGGTTAGCGGGAGGTGAGGAGCAGTACTTC
many	TRBD1	TRBV7-2	TRBJ2-7	CASSFPGQTTLEQYF	TGTGCCAGCAGCTTCCCGGGACAGACAACTCTCGAGCAGTACTTC
many	TRBD1	TRBV27	TRBJ2-5	CASRSPGQGIETQYF	TGTGCCAGCAGATCCCCTGGACAGGGGATTGAGACCCAGTACTTC
many	-	TRBV7-2	TRBJ1-1	CASSPDRGPEAFF	TGTGCCAGCAGTCCGGACCGAGGGCCTGAAGCTTTCTTT
-	TRBD2	TRBV7-2	TRBJ2-7	CASKTSAGAYEQYF	TGTGCCAGCAAAACCTCTGCGGGGGCCTACGAGCAGTACTTC
many	TRBD2	TRBV7-2	TRBJ2-3	CASSPGLAGIGTQYF	TGTGCCAGCAGCCCGGGACTAGCGGGTATCGGGACGCAGTATTTT
many	-	TRBV12-3/TRBV12-4	TRBJ2-4	CASSSGPNIQYF	TGTGCCAGCAGCTCCGGGCCAAACATTCAGTACTTC
many	-	TRBV9	TRBJ2-7	CASSVEAGAAYEQYF	TGTGCCAGCAGCGTAGAAGCGGGTGCCGCCTACGAGCAGTACTTC
many	-	TRBV15	TRBJ2-2	CATSRDPPGAAGELFF	TGTGCCACCAGCAGAGATCCCCCCGGGGCCGCCGGGGAGCTGTTTTTT
many	TRBD1	TRBV5-1	TRBJ2-5	CASSFDREGTQYF	TGCGCCAGCAGCTTTGACAGGGAAGGGACCCAGTACTTC
many	TRBD1	TRBV6-1	TRBJ2-1	CASRRTGSNNEQFF	TGTGCCAGCAGGAGGACAGGGAGTAACAATGAGCAGTTCTTC
many	-	TRBV21-1	TRBJ2-3	CASSFRRERDTQYF	TGTGCCAGCAGCTTCCGACGCGAGCGGGATACGCAGTATTTT
few	-	TRBV7-3	TRBJ2-6	CASSFQGSGANVLTF	TGTGCCAGCAGCTTCCAGGGCTCTGGGGCCAACGTCCTGACTTTC
many	-	TRBV20-1	TRBJ2-4	CSAGQKDIQYF	TGCAGTGCCGGACAGAAAGACATTCAGTACTTC
many	-	TRBV2	TRBJ2-4	CASSLELLAKNIQYF	TGTGCCAGCAGTTTAGAGCTCCTAGCCAAAAACATTCAGTACTTC
many	TRBD1	TRBV7-2	TRBJ2-7	CASSRGQGAGEQYF	TGTGCCAGCAGTCGGGGACAGGGGGCAGGGGAGCAGTACTTC
many	-	TRBV5-1	TRBJ2-4	CASSLSGGATGRNIQYF	TGCGCCAGCAGCCTGTCGGGGGGCGCTACAGGGAGGAACATTCAGTACTTC
-	TRBD1	TRBV5-1	TRBJ1-3	CASSSSGTGKGNTIYF	TGCGCCAGCAGCTCATCCGGGACAGGAAAAGGAAACACCATATATTTT
many	-	TRBV9	TRBJ2-2	CASSSQRAWNTGELFF	TGTGCCAGCAGCTCCCAGCGAGCCTGGAACACCGGGGAGCTGTTTTTT
many	TRBD1	TRBV7-8	TRBJ1-5	CASSYQTGEGQPQHF	TGTGCCAGCAGCTATCAAACAGGGGAGGGACAGCCCCAGCATTTT
few	TRBD2	TRBV19	TRBJ2-3	CASRNYLRTSGSTDTQYF	TGTGCCAGTAGAAATTATCTTAGGACTAGCGGGAGCACAGATACGCAGTATTTT
many	-	TRBV5-1	TRBJ1-4	CASSSMTAENEKLFF	TGCGCCAGCAGCTCGATGACAGCGGAGAATGAAAAACTGTTTTTT
many	-	TRBV20-1	TRBJ2-7	CSARGRGYEQYF	TGCAGTGCTAGAGGGAGGGGCTACGAGCAGTACTTC